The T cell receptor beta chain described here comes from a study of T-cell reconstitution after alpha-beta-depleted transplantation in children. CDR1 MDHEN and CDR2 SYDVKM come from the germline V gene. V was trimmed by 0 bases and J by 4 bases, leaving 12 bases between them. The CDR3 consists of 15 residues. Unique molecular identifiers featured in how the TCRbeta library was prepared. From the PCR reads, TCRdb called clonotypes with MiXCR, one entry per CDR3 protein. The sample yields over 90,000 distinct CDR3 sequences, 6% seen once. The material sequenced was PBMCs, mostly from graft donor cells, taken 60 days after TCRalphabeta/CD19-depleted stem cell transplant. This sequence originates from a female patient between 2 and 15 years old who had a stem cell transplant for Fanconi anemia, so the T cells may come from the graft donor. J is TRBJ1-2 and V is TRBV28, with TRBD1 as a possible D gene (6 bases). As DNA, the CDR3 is TGTGCCAGCAGTTTATGGGGGGGAGGGGGCTATGGCTACACCTTC. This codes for CASSLWGGGGYGYTF.